The rows below give T cell receptor beta chains drawn from one sample of a study of shared clonotypes between healthy human individuals. Produced via immunoSEQ multiplex PCR; TCRdb's table is partial and in-frame only. Of nearly 600,000 clones in the sample, nearly 97% were seen once. Material for sequencing was naive CD8+ T cells sorted from blood. The receptors originated from a woman aged 25 to 39 in good health. Both conserved end residues are part of each CDR3. D genes are given only for firm matches. Not every row has a clone size; where given, it reads once, few, many or a size class.

D: NA
size: NA
J: TRBJ1-2
V: TRBV15
DNA: TGTGCCACCAGCAGAGATCTGAGCGGCCGCGGCTACACCTTC
CDR3: CATSRDLSGRGYTF

D: TRBD1
size: NA
J: TRBJ2-5
V: TRBV28
DNA: TGTGCCAGCGGGGAGGACAGGGGGATTGCGACCCAGTACTTC
CDR3: CASGEDRGIATQYF

D: TRBD2
size: NA
J: TRBJ2-1
V: TRBV5-6
DNA: TGTGCCAGCAGCTTGGCCCTGGCTAGCGGGAGACTCCTTGAGCAGTTCTTC
CDR3: CASSLALASGRLLEQFF

D: NA
size: NA
J: TRBJ2-3
V: TRBV27
DNA: TGTGCCAGCAGTTTCGGGTTAGATACGCAGTATTTT
CDR3: CASSFGLDTQYF

D: NA
size: NA
J: TRBJ2-1
V: TRBV28
DNA: TGTGCCAGCAGTTGGGGAAATGAGCAGTTCTTC
CDR3: CASSWGNEQFF

D: NA
size: once
J: TRBJ1-5
V: TRBV10-2
DNA: TGCGCCAGCAGTGAGGAGGCTCAGCCCCAGCATTTT
CDR3: CASSEEAQPQHF

D: NA
size: NA
J: TRBJ1-5
V: TRBV7-9
DNA: TGTGCCAGCAGTCTAGGAGGGGGGTGGCCCCAGCATTTT
CDR3: CASSLGGGWPQHF

D: NA
size: NA
J: TRBJ1-1
V: TRBV5-1
DNA: TGCGCCAGCAGCCCCGAAGCGGGGGGCACCGGTGCTTTCTTT
CDR3: CASSPEAGGTGAFF

D: NA
size: NA
J: TRBJ2-3
V: TRBV27
DNA: TGTGCCAGCAGTTTAGACCTAGATACGCAGTATTTT
CDR3: CASSLDLDTQYF

D: TRBD2
size: NA
J: TRBJ2-7
V: TRBV19
DNA: TGTGCCAGTAGTATAGACGCTAGCGGGAGACCCTACGAGCAGTACTTC
CDR3: CASSIDASGRPYEQYF

D: NA
size: NA
J: TRBJ2-7
V: TRBV5-6
DNA: TGTGCCAGCAGCTTGGCCGGGCATTCGGAGCAGTACTTC
CDR3: CASSLAGHSEQYF

D: NA
size: NA
J: TRBJ2-7
V: TRBV21-1
DNA: TGTGCCAGCAGCCCATCCGGGACTAAAAAGCCTACGTGGGAGCAGTACTTC
CDR3: CASSPSGTKKPTWEQYF

D: NA
size: few
J: TRBJ1-1
V: TRBV2
DNA: TGTGCCAGCAGTGAAGTGAGGACCACTGAAGCTTTCTTT
CDR3: CASSEVRTTEAFF

D: TRBD1
size: NA
J: TRBJ2-6
V: TRBV9
DNA: TGTGCCAACCAACCGGCTTGCCCTACAGGGGGCGAGGGGGCAGGGGCCAACGTCCTGACTTTC
CDR3: CANQPACPTGGEGAGANVLTF

D: NA
size: once
J: TRBJ2-2
V: TRBV6-1
DNA: TGTGCCAGCATACAGGCGAACACCGGGGAGCTGTTTTTT
CDR3: CASIQANTGELFF

D: NA
size: NA
J: TRBJ1-5
V: TRBV27
DNA: TGTGCCAGCAGTTCAACAGGTAGCAATCAGCCCCAGCATTTT
CDR3: CASSSTGSNQPQHF

D: NA
size: NA
J: TRBJ1-1
V: TRBV5-1
DNA: TGCGCCAGCAGCTCCGGACAGACATACACTGAAGCTTTCTTT
CDR3: CASSSGQTYTEAFF

D: NA
size: NA
J: TRBJ2-3
V: TRBV27
DNA: TGTGCCAGCCAAGCGGGCTCCACAGATACGCAGTATTTT
CDR3: CASQAGSTDTQYF

D: TRBD2
size: NA
J: TRBJ2-1
V: TRBV7-8
DNA: TGTGCCAGCAGCGGGGGCGGGAGGGCCCACAATGAGCAGTTCTTC
CDR3: CASSGGGRAHNEQFF

D: TRBD1
size: NA
J: TRBJ2-7
V: TRBV27
DNA: TGTGCCAGCAGTTACGGGACAGGGGCTACCTACGAGCAGTACTTC
CDR3: CASSYGTGATYEQYF

D: NA
size: NA
J: TRBJ1-4
V: TRBV13
DNA: TGTGCCAGCAGCTTAGAAGGTCAGGGTAATGAAAAACTGTTTTTT
CDR3: CASSLEGQGNEKLFF

D: TRBD2
size: NA
J: TRBJ2-5
V: TRBV7-7
DNA: TGTGCCAGCAGCAAGACTAGCGGGAGGGTGGAGACCCAGTACTTC
CDR3: CASSKTSGRVETQYF

D: NA
size: few
J: TRBJ1-1
V: TRBV2
DNA: TGTGCCAGCAGTGTGGACACTGAAGCTTTCTTT
CDR3: CASSVDTEAFF

D: TRBD2
size: once
J: TRBJ2-5
V: TRBV11-2
DNA: TGTGCCAGCAGCTCTTTAGCGGGAGGGGTCCAAGAGACCCAGTACTTC
CDR3: CASSSLAGGVQETQYF

D: NA
size: NA
J: TRBJ1-1
V: TRBV10-1
DNA: TGCGCCAGCAGTGACGGGTACTCGAACACTGAAGCTTTCTTT
CDR3: CASSDGYSNTEAFF

D: TRBD1
size: once
J: TRBJ2-3
V: TRBV11-2
DNA: TGTGCCAGCAGCCCTCACCGAACAGGGGGCTCAGATACGCAGTATTTT
CDR3: CASSPHRTGGSDTQYF

D: TRBD1
size: NA
J: TRBJ1-1
V: TRBV5-6
DNA: TGTGCCAGCAGCATCGGGACAGGGGTAGGGAACACTGAAGCTTTCTTT
CDR3: CASSIGTGVGNTEAFF

D: NA
size: NA
J: TRBJ2-3
V: TRBV4-1
DNA: TGCGCCAGCAGCCAGTGGACAAGTGCAGATACGCAGTATTTT
CDR3: CASSQWTSADTQYF

D: NA
size: NA
J: TRBJ2-7
V: TRBV7-5
DNA: TGTGTCAGAAGCTTAATCACCTCGGGAGTTTCCTACGAGCAGTACTTC
CDR3: CVRSLITSGVSYEQYF

D: TRBD1
size: NA
J: TRBJ2-2
V: TRBV19
DNA: TGTGCCAGTAGTATTTGGACAGGGACATCCGGGGAGCTGTTTTTT
CDR3: CASSIWTGTSGELFF

D: TRBD2
size: NA
J: TRBJ2-1
V: TRBV30
DNA: TGTGCCTGGAGTCTTAGCGGGAGGGCCTCGTTCTTC
CDR3: CAWSLSGRASFF

D: NA
size: once
J: TRBJ1-2
V: TRBV7-9
DNA: TGTGCCAGCACCCCCCCCGGGGAGTACTACACCTTC
CDR3: CASTPPGEYYTF

D: NA
size: NA
J: TRBJ1-4
V: TRBV6-1
DNA: TGTGCCAGCACTAAGAACGACGAAAAACTGTTTTTT
CDR3: CASTKNDEKLFF

D: TRBD1
size: NA
J: TRBJ2-7
V: TRBV28
DNA: TGTGCCAGCAGTTTCACGACAGGGCTGGACGAGCAGTACTTC
CDR3: CASSFTTGLDEQYF

D: NA
size: NA
J: TRBJ2-1
V: TRBV6-5
DNA: TGTGCCAGCAGTTTTTTGGGGGCCACCGGGGACAATGAGCAGTTCTTC
CDR3: CASSFLGATGDNEQFF

D: NA
size: NA
J: TRBJ1-1
V: TRBV28
DNA: TGTGCCAGCAGTTTAGTAGTGGGTTCGAGTACTGAAGCTTTCTTT
CDR3: CASSLVVGSSTEAFF

D: NA
size: NA
J: TRBJ1-2
V: TRBV10-2
DNA: TGCGCCAGCAGTAAGGACTTGACAGATTCGGCCTATGGCTACACCTTC
CDR3: CASSKDLTDSAYGYTF

D: NA
size: NA
J: TRBJ2-2
V: TRBV5-4
DNA: TGTGCCAGCAGCTTGGGAGCGGAAACGAACACCGGGGAGCTGTTTTTT
CDR3: CASSLGAETNTGELFF

D: TRBD1
size: NA
J: TRBJ2-4
V: TRBV28
DNA: TGTGCCAGCAGTTTATCCGGGACAGGGTTCGGCAACATTCAGTACTTC
CDR3: CASSLSGTGFGNIQYF

D: TRBD2
size: NA
J: TRBJ2-7
V: TRBV6-6
DNA: TGTGCCAGCAGTTACGGGACTAGCGGGAGATCCGAGCAGTACTTC
CDR3: CASSYGTSGRSEQYF

D: NA
size: once
J: TRBJ1-1
V: TRBV5-1
DNA: TGCGCCAGCAGCTTGGATTCGGGCACTGAAGCTTTCTTT
CDR3: CASSLDSGTEAFF

D: NA
size: NA
J: TRBJ2-7
V: TRBV5-6
DNA: TGTGCCAGCAGCTTGGTTAATGGGGGCACCTACGAGCAGTACTTC
CDR3: CASSLVNGGTYEQYF

D: NA
size: NA
J: TRBJ2-7
V: TRBV5-4
DNA: TGTGCCAGCAGCTTGGCCCCACTCTTCTACGAGCAGTACTTC
CDR3: CASSLAPLFYEQYF

D: NA
size: NA
J: TRBJ2-1
V: TRBV10-3
DNA: TGTGCCATCAGTGAATTGAACAGGCAAAGCTCCTACAATGAGCAGTTCTTC
CDR3: CAISELNRQSSYNEQFF

D: TRBD1
size: NA
J: TRBJ1-5
V: TRBV4-1
DNA: TGCGCCAGCAGCCAGTACCGAGGGACAGGCAATCAGCCCCAGCATTTT
CDR3: CASSQYRGTGNQPQHF

D: NA
size: NA
J: TRBJ2-2
V: TRBV5-4
DNA: TGTGCCAGCAGCTTTGGGGCGGAGCTGTTTTTT
CDR3: CASSFGAELFF

D: NA
size: NA
J: TRBJ1-1
V: TRBV6-5
DNA: TGTGCCAGCAGTTACTACCGGGGAGGGACTGAAGCTTTCTTT
CDR3: CASSYYRGGTEAFF